This TCR beta chain came from a study of T-cell reconstitution after alpha-beta-depleted transplantation in children (dated by TCRdb to the mid-2010s). Regarding the complete study: T-cell immune reconstitution after TCRalphabeta/CD19-depleted allogeneic hematopoietic cell transplantation in children was quantitatively tracked in the study by means of TCR repertoire profiling.

The label giving this sample's treatment or condition can be read as: allogeneic hematopoietic cell transplantation with graft depleted of TCRalphabeta T cells and CD19 B cells. Transplant recipients were children who received TCRalphabeta/CD19-depleted allogeneic hematopoietic cell grafts. The protocol used for the library was PCR. Sequenced on an Illumina HiSeq 2500. TCR libraries were prepared with molecular barcoding, using unique molecular identifiers to normalize TCRbeta repertoire quantification. TCRdb reprocessed the public reads (quality trimming at Q25 with fastp, clone calling with MiXCR) and kept in-frame beta chains. When rows share a CDR3 protein, they turn into one entry using the most common DNA and genes. The sample data list around 800,000 distinct CDR3 sequences, and roughly 15% of these were observed just once. Of the sample, roughly 4.8% is held by the ten largest clones. In the case of this clonotype: What antigen it recognizes has not been identified. No qualities accompany the bases; no much larger clone lies one base away.

Overall results and qualifications from the work: The frequencies of hyperexpanded clones fell over the following months, and after one year, T-cell counts and TCRbeta diversity were mostly attributed to newly produced T cells. About two months after transplant, the apparently early recovery of alphabetaT-cell counts reportedly depended on just several hundred clones that had expanded rapidly and came from non-depleted graft cells. In some patients, high TCRbeta diversity at day 60 was attributed to recipient T cells and intrathymic progenitors that had survived conditioning.

The germline ends are 17 bases apart after V is trimmed by 0 bases and J by 3 bases. Spanning cysteine to phenylalanine, the CDR3 consists of 17 amino acids. Just the 51-base CDR3 DNA is kept, in frame starting at base 1. CDR1 is given as MNHEY and CDR2 as SVGAGI, both from the germline V gene. The chain is made from TRBV6-5 and TRBJ2-5; a tentative D match to TRBD2 spans 5 bases. Specimen: PBMCs, mostly from graft donor cells, collected 360 days after TCRalphabeta/CD19-depleted stem cell transplant. This sequence originates from a male patient aged 10-17 years who had a stem cell transplant for acute lymphoblastic leukemia, so the T cells may come from the graft donor. For the CDR3, the sequence is CASSYSDSYGNEETQYF. The DNA reads as follows: TGTGCCAGCAGTTACTCGGACTCATACGGGAACGAAGAGACCCAGTACTTC.